The 18 T cell receptor beta chains reported below all come from one sample, sequenced in a study of Graves' ophthalmopathy and Graves' hyperthyroidism. From RNA, the CDR3 regions of TCR beta chains were amplified and sequenced. The first round was an RT-PCR with HTBI primers, and the second round was a multiplex PCR. TCRdb reprocessed the multiplex PCR reads with MiXCR, giving one entry per CDR3 protein. This table has 560,000 or so distinct CDR3 sequences, just under 40% appearing once. Sequenced: peripheral blood or thyroid tissue (not recorded which). All receptors come from an adult man with Graves' hyperthyroidism.

The chain links TRBV3-1 to TRBJ2-2; possibly TRBD1 for D (6 bases). Trimming removed 1 base at V and 4 bases at J, with 16 bases between. The germline V gene has CDR1 LGHDT and CDR2 YNNKEL (reference sequence). CDR3 length: 17 amino acids. CDR3 DNA sequence: TGTGCCAGCAGCCAAGCCCCGACAGGAATCATCACCGGGGAGCTGTTTTTT. It translates to CASSQAPTGIITGELFF. Combining the CDR3 with reference TRBV3-1 and TRBJ2-2 gives the whole variable domain DTAVSQTPKYLVTQMGNDKSIKCEQNLGHDTMYWYKQDSKKFLKIMFSYNNKELIINETVPNRFSPKSPDKAHLNLHINSLELGDSAVYFCASSQAPTGIITGELFFGEGSRLTVL.

Concerning this clonotype itself: A read error is possible here, since a much larger clone lies one base away. The chain uses TRBV11-2 and TRBJ2-2; maybe TRBD1 (6 bases). Germline CDR1 and CDR2: SGHAT and FQNNGV. V was trimmed by 1 base and J by 4 bases, leaving 13 bases between them. CDR3 length: 16 residues. The CDR3 bases are TGTGCCAGCAGCTTAGGTTTTGGCAGGGGCACCGGGGAGCTGTTTTTT. Protein product: CASSLGFGRGTGELFF.

Worth noting for this clonotype: This may stem from a read error, because a much larger clone lies one nucleotide away. Since the CDR3 does not end with the conserved phenylalanine or tryptophan, this likely comes from a read error. This chain connects TRBV7-2 to TRBJ2-7, with D perhaps given as TRBD1 or TRBD2 (5 bases each). CDR1 is SGHTA, CDR2 FQGNSA, per germline. The CDR3 has 15 residues. V was pared by 4 bases and J by 1 base, with 14 bases between. DNA for the CDR3: TGTGCCAGCAGCTATCGGGACGGAAGATCCTACGAGCAGTACTCC. Protein: CASSYRDGRSYEQYS.

There are many counts of this clonotype. CDR3: CASSYPASGDSYEQYF. Here the CDR3 DNA reads TGTGCCAGCAGTTATCCCGCTAGCGGAGACTCCTACGAGCAGTACTTC. This chain uses TRBV2 with TRBJ2-7; 7 nucleotides match TRBD2. The V gene end was trimmed by 5 bases and the J gene end by 0 bases; junction bases not matched to a gene: 10. The CDR3 loop spans 16 amino acids. The germline V gene has CDR1 SNHLY and CDR2 FYNNEI.

This clonotype was observed at least ten times. The rearrangement joins TRBV25-1 to TRBJ1-2; D possibly corresponds to TRBD1 (6 bases). The CDR3 is made up of 13 amino acids. Trimming pared 2 bases from V and 5 bases from J, leaving 9 bases between. Germline V gives CDR1 MGHDK, CDR2 SYGVNS. CDR3 DNA: TGTGCCAGCAGTGAAGGACAGTCGTATGGCTACACCTTC. It encodes CASSEGQSYGYTF.

The chain is built from TRBV2 and TRBJ1-1; 8 bases are shared with TRBD1. The CDR3 is 15 residues long. V trimming: 8 bases; J trimming: 1 base; junction bases outside the gene matches: 9. Germline CDR1 SNHLY, CDR2 FYNNEI. CDR3 region: CASSPPGQANTEAFF. CDR3 nucleotide sequence: TGTGCCAGCTCACCACCGGGACAGGCGAACACTGAAGCTTTCTTT.

As regards this clonotype: The junction does not match germline at one end; this may be a read error. J is TRBJ2-2 and V is TRBV5-4, with 10 bases fitting TRBD1. The germline gives CDR1 SGHNT, CDR2 YYREEE (reference sequence). CDR3 size: 15 residues. CDR3 DNA: TGCGCCAGCAGCCACGGACAGGGGGAGACCGGGGAGCTGTTTTTT. As protein: CASSHGQGETGELFF. The variable domain in full, with the rest retrieved from reference TRBV5-4 and TRBJ2-2, is ETGVTQSPTHLIKTRGQQVTLRCSSQSGHNTVSWYQQALGQGPQFIFQYYREEENGRGNFPPRFSGLQFPNYSSELNVNALELDDSALYLCASSHGQGETGELFFGEGSRLTVL.

This clonotype was detected a few times. The chain employs TRBV6-5 and TRBJ1-6, with 9 bases that match TRBD1. J lost 4 bases, V lost 6 bases, and 19 bases had no gene match. Per the germline V gene, CDR1 is MNHEY and CDR2 is SVGAGI. This CDR3 spans 20 amino acids. The DNA of the CDR3 is TGTGCCAGCAGACGAGAGACCGGGACAGGGAGATTTTGGTATAATTCACCCCTCCACTTT. Its translation: CASRRETGTGRFWYNSPLHF.

V is TRBV10-2 and J is TRBJ1-2; no reliable D call. The CDR3 loop spans 13 amino acids. Between the trimmed V and J ends, which lost 0 bases and 6 bases, there was a span of 8 bases. Germline CDR1 reads WSHSY; CDR2 reads SAAADI. Here the CDR3 DNA reads TGCGCCAGCAGTGAGTCGTCCCGAGATGGCTACACCTTC. It codes for CASSESSRDGYTF.

The chain carries TRBV5-6 and TRBJ2-7; TRBD1 aligns across 7 bases. The CDR3 length is 15 residues. CDR1 and CDR2 (germline): SGHDT, YYEEEE. V was clipped by 4 bases and J by 1 base; unmatched bases: 8. CDR3 nucleotide sequence: TGTGCCAGCAGCGACCGCAGACAGGGATCCTACGAGCAGTACTTC. It codes for CASSDRRQGSYEQYF.

This clonotype has a count of ten or more. This chain connects TRBV4-2 to TRBJ1-2; no definite D call. V lost 0 bases, J lost 4 bases, and 6 bases lay in between. This CDR3 is built from 13 residues. Germline V CDR1 and CDR2: LGHNA, YNFKEQ. Here the CDR3 reads CASSQDLPYGYTF. In DNA, the CDR3 is TGTGCCAGCAGCCAAGATTTACCCTATGGCTACACCTTC.

The chain is built from TRBV3-1 and TRBJ1-5, with TRBD1 as a possible D gene (5 bases). This CDR3 region has 15 residues. Deletions cut 3 bases from V and 7 bases from J, with 16 bases between. Germline V gives CDR1 LGHDT, CDR2 YNNKEL (reference sequence). The CDR3 DNA follows: TGTGCCAGCAGCCAGACCCGGGACCTCCGGCAGCCCCAGCATTTT. Amino acid sequence: CASSQTRDLRQPQHF.

The CDR3 here is CSARELDRGDYTF. The CDR3 coding sequence is TGCAGTGCGAGGGAGTTGGACAGGGGGGACTACACCTTC. The rearrangement links TRBV20-1 to TRBJ1-2; 10 positions match TRBD1. Trimming cost V 6 bases and J 10 bases; bases outside gene matches: 11. CDR3 length: 13 residues. Per the germline V gene, CDR1 is DFQATT and CDR2 is SNEGSKA (reference sequence).

This clonotype was counted at least ten times. The V and J genes are TRBV29-1 and TRBJ1-2, with 10 bases identical to TRBD1. Germline CDR1 is SQVTM and CDR2 is ANQGSEA. Trimming removed 3 bases from V and 2 bases from J; junction bases left unmatched: 3. The CDR3 runs to 14 residues. In nucleotides, the CDR3 is TGCAGCGTTGAGAGGGGACAGGGGAACTATGGCTACACCTTC. Translated, it gives CSVERGQGNYGYTF.

The rearrangement joins TRBV6-1 to TRBJ1-1; D unresolved. Germline values: CDR1 MNHNS, CDR2 SASEGT. V lost 1 base to trimming and J lost 4 bases, with 13 bases between them. The CDR3 runs to 15 residues. CDR3 residues: CASSEGVQVGTEAFF. CDR3 sequence (DNA): TGTGCCAGCAGTGAAGGAGTTCAGGTGGGCACTGAAGCTTTCTTT.

The chain recombines TRBV7-6 with TRBJ1-1; TRBD1 agrees at 7 bases. CDR3 length: 16 amino acids. Germline CDR1 and CDR2: SGHVS and FNYEAQ. V lost 2 bases to trimming and J lost 2 bases; unmatched junction nucleotides: 8. This CDR3 reads CASSLRPWDSNTEAFF. CDR3 coding DNA: TGTGCCAGCAGCTTAAGACCCTGGGACAGCAACACTGAAGCTTTCTTT.

This clonotype was counted ten times or more. The chain combines TRBV12-3 or TRBV12-4 with TRBJ1-4; unclear D gene. Deletions cut 0 bases from V and 4 bases from J, with 3 bases between. The CDR3 covers 13 residues. As DNA, the CDR3 is TGTGCCAGCAGTTTAGCGCATAATGAAAAACTGTTTTTT. It is translated as CASSLAHNEKLFF.

The chain carries TRBV29-1 and TRBJ2-3; 8 bases line up with TRBD1. This CDR3 is 15 amino acids long. Germline assignment: CDR1 SQVTM and CDR2 ANQGSEA. V shed 4 bases and J 5 bases; nucleotides not matched to a gene: 11. The CDR3 DNA reads as TGCAGCGTTGTTCGGCAGGGGGCAATCCTAGATACGCAGTATTTT. Its protein is CSVVRQGAILDTQYF.